This TCR beta chain was retrieved from a study of glioma-infiltrating T cells after dendritic cell vaccination. The time point: after dendritic cell vaccination, including at tumor progression/relapse. Amplification used 60 V beta primers and 13 J beta primers. The repertoire was sequenced with immunoSEQ multiplex PCR; TCRdb's copy has only in-frame clones and lacks some. The sample has roughly 87,000 clones, roughly four fifths seen once. Germline assignment: CDR1 SGHKS and CDR2 YYEKEE (reference sequence). The CDR3 is 16 amino acids. J lost 2 bases, V lost 0 bases, and 4 bases had no gene match. V gene TRBV5-5 combines with J gene TRBJ1-4, with 7 bases identical to TRBD1. The sequences come from blood, collected after dendritic cell vaccination. This clonotype originated in a human donor with glioblastoma. For the CDR3, the DNA is TGTGCCAGCAGCTTGGCCCCGACAGGGACTAATGAAAAACTGTTTTTT. It translates to CASSLAPTGTNEKLFF.